The 7 T cell receptor beta chains below were found in one sample sequenced in a study of blood T cell repertoires in COVID-19. Profiled with immunoSEQ multiplex PCR; TCRdb holds only in-frame clones, not every one. This table holds 90,000 to 130,000 clones, over 65% found once. Sequencing was performed on peripheral blood. Receptors were obtained from a woman aged 40 to 55 with acute or convalescent COVID-19.

This chain uses TRBV6-2 or TRBV6-3 with TRBJ2-7; D might be TRBD1 (6 bases). The CDR3 is 14 amino acids. Germline assignment: CDR1 MNHEY and CDR2 SVGEGT. Between the trimmed V and J ends, which lost 5 bases and 2 bases, there was a span of 13 bases. The CDR3 reads CASSEGHSTYEQYF. CDR3 nucleotides: TGTGCCAGCAGTGAGGGACATTCCACCTACGAGCAGTACTTC.

The chain has TRBV6-5 and TRBJ1-4; D perhaps matches TRBD1 (6 bases). This CDR3 has 15 residues. V shed 6 bases and J shed 0 bases, with 11 bases lying between them. Germline lookup yields CDR1 MNHEY and CDR2 SVGAGI. The CDR3 region has the DNA TGTGCCAGCAGATTGAGACAGGCAACTAATGAAAAACTGTTTTTT. It specifies CASRLRQATNEKLFF.

The CDR3 DNA reads TGTGCCTGGTCCCCGGGACACCTCAAGCCCAATGAGCAGTTCTTC. This gives the protein CAWSPGHLKPNEQFF. J is TRBJ2-1 and V is TRBV30, with D possibly being TRBD1 (6 bases). In germline, CDR1 is GTSNPN, CDR2 SVGIG (reference sequence). This CDR3 contains 15 residues. Trimming stripped 5 bases from V and 6 bases from J, with 20 bases between.

The chain combines TRBV7-9 with TRBJ1-6; 7 bases are shared with TRBD1. From germline, CDR1 is SEHNR and CDR2 FQNEAQ (reference sequence). Unmatched junction bases numbered 8, after V lost 5 bases and J lost 4 bases. The CDR3 sequence is 16 residues long. In DNA, the CDR3 is TGTGCCAGCAGCCCTTCGACAGGGTATTATAATTCACCCCTCCACTTT. The encoded protein is CASSPSTGYYNSPLHF.

The table lists this clone with a few counts. The CDR3: CASGLGLDSPLHF. The CDR3 nucleotides read TGTGCTAGTGGTTTGGGACTGGATTCACCCCTCCACTTT. V gene TRBV12-5 combines with J gene TRBJ1-6; D is unclear. Germline V gene lookup returns CDR1 LGHNT and CDR2 FRNRAP. The CDR3 covers 13 residues. V lost 1 base, J lost 8 bases, and 6 bases lay in between.

A single count supports this clone. The chain recombines TRBV3-1 (or the pseudogene TRBV3-2) with TRBJ2-4, with a weak D call TRBD1 (6 bases). Germline V gene sequence: CDR1 LGHDT, CDR2 YNNKEL (reference sequence). V lost 3 bases and J 0 bases, leaving 12 bases between the germline ends. The CDR3 totals 16 residues. The chain's CDR3 is CASSHGIQGAKNIQYF. The CDR3 bases are TGTGCCAGCAGCCACGGCATACAGGGAGCCAAAAACATTCAGTACTTC.

The chain links TRBV19 to TRBJ2-1, with D unresolved. CDR1 LNHDA and CDR2 SQIVND come from the germline V gene (reference sequence). Trimming took off 7 bases at V and 3 bases at J, with 10 bases between the two ends. The CDR3 covers 13 residues. The CDR3 bases are TGTGCCAGTATGGCAGGCCGCTACAATGAGCAGTTCTTC. This sequence encodes CASMAGRYNEQFF.